A selection of T cell receptor beta chains follows, all from one sample in a study of blood T cell repertoires in COVID-19. Measured with immunoSEQ multiplex PCR; TCRdb has only the in-frame clones, and not every one. The sample lists some 230,000 clones; approximately 78% were seen once. The specimen was peripheral blood. The receptor set was obtained from a woman at least 80 years old with COVID-19, enrolled during active disease. Each CDR3 is given without its conserved first and last residue. Each record gives: clone size, J gene, V gene, CDR3 protein. The size of a clone is reported for some rows only, either as once, few or many, or as a class for expanded clones.

clone_size: -
j_call: TRBJ2-2
v_call: TRBV4-3
cdr3_aa: ASSQAYSRRTGGRTGELF

clone_size: -
j_call: TRBJ1-1
v_call: TRBV12-2
cdr3_aa: ASRGRDSRRRMNTEAF

clone_size: -
j_call: TRBJ1-5
v_call: TRBV19
cdr3_aa: ASSIWDTGNQPQH

clone_size: -
j_call: TRBJ1-2
v_call: TRBV12-3/TRBV12-4
cdr3_aa: ASSLPPYYGYT

clone_size: -
j_call: TRBJ2-7
v_call: TRBV7-9
cdr3_aa: ASSLIGYEQY

clone_size: -
j_call: TRBJ2-1
v_call: TRBV2
cdr3_aa: ASSDRTGGYNPRV

clone_size: -
j_call: TRBJ1-1
v_call: TRBV6-6
cdr3_aa: ASRRTGGGGTEAF

clone_size: few
j_call: TRBJ2-7
v_call: TRBV5-4
cdr3_aa: ASSSGGYEQY

clone_size: few
j_call: TRBJ1-5
v_call: TRBV9
cdr3_aa: ASSLSGNQPQH

clone_size: -
j_call: TRBJ1-2
v_call: TRBV7-9
cdr3_aa: ASTLTGGNYGYT